These 28 T cell receptor beta chains came from one sample sequenced in a study of blood T cell repertoires in COVID-19 (dated by TCRdb to the early 2020s). The library relied on the immunoSEQ multiplex PCR assay. Held by TCRdb, this immuneACCESS table contains in-frame sequences only and omits some clones. Under half of the omission traces to an unresolved V gene where checked; the cause of the rest is unknown. This sample gives some 300,000 clones in total; approximately 86% of them show up just once. The biggest ten clones account for approximately 1% of the sample. Sequencing used PBMCs or T cells enriched from blood (not recorded which). The receptors derive from a woman between 25 and 40 years old who had recovered from COVID-19.

This chain uses TRBV5-4 with TRBJ2-1; D unclear. The CDR3 length is 13 residues. Per germline, CDR1 SGHNT and CDR2 YYREEE (reference sequence). V was clipped by 2 bases and J by 5 bases, with 8 bases between them. In DNA form, the CDR3 reads TGTGCCAGCAGCTTCCCGGGTGACAATGAGCAGTTCTTC. Translation: CASSFPGDNEQFF.

This sequence joins TRBV28 and TRBJ1-1; TRBD1 agrees at 7 bases. Unmatched junction bases numbered 1, after V lost 5 bases and J lost 1 base. The CDR3 spans 13 residues. Germline loops: CDR1 MDHEN, CDR2 SYDVKM. CDR3 sequence (DNA): TGTGCCAGCAGTCGGGACAGGAACACTGAAGCTTTCTTT. This encodes CASSRDRNTEAFF. Combining the CDR3 with reference TRBV28 and TRBJ1-1 gives the whole variable domain DVKVTQSSRYLVKRTGEKVFLECVQDMDHENMFWYRQDPGLGLRLIYFSYDVKMKEKGDIPEGYSVSREKKERFSLILESASTNQTSMYLCASSRDRNTEAFFGQGTRLTVV.

V is TRBV25-1 and J is TRBJ2-1, with D tentatively TRBD2 (6 bases). The CDR3 has 16 amino acids. In germline, CDR1 is MGHDK, CDR2 SYGVNS. V was pared by 1 base and J by 4 bases, with 14 bases between. The CDR3: CASSEFAGMGYNEQFF. The DNA of the CDR3 is TGTGCCAGCAGTGAATTCGCGGGGATGGGATACAATGAGCAGTTCTTC.

This chain uses TRBV28 with TRBJ2-1; TRBD2 aligns across 12 bases. Losses at the gene ends were 7 bases for V and 6 bases for J; bases not matched to a gene: 10. The germline V gene encodes CDR1 MDHEN and CDR2 SYDVKM. This CDR3 is built from 16 residues. CDR3 region: CASTPAGLAGGNEQFF. CDR3 DNA: TGTGCCAGCACCCCCGCGGGACTAGCGGGCGGCAATGAGCAGTTCTTC.

The chain joins TRBV7-3 to TRBJ2-5, with TRBD2 identical over 14 bases. CDR3 length: 16 amino acids. V lost 5 bases and J lost 5; bases outside the gene matches: 7. Germline lookup yields CDR1 SGHTA and CDR2 FQGTGA. The CDR3 nucleotides are TGTGCCAGCAGCCCCGGGACTAGCGGGGGAAAGGAGACCCAGTACTTC. This gives the protein CASSPGTSGGKETQYF. The variable domain in full, completed from reference TRBV7-3 and TRBJ2-5, reads GAGVSQTPSNKVTEKGKYVELRCDPISGHTALYWYRQSLGQGPEFLIYFQGTGAADDSGLPNDRFFAVRPEGSVSTLKIQRTERGDSAVYLCASSPGTSGGKETQYFGPGTRLLVL.

This chain uses TRBV2 with TRBJ2-1, with 14 bases fitting TRBD2. The CDR3 loop spans 15 amino acids. Trimming removed 6 bases from V and 7 bases from J; junction bases left unmatched: 5. Per the germline V gene, CDR1 is SNHLY and CDR2 is FYNNEI. The CDR3 DNA reads as TGTGCCAGCAGATTCGGACTAGCGGGGGGTAATGAGCAGTTCTTC. This codes for CASRFGLAGGNEQFF.

The gene calls are TRBV6-5 and TRBJ2-3; a possible D gene is TRBD1 (6 bases). Germline CDR1 is MNHEY and CDR2 is SVGAGI. With 5 bases removed from V and 1 base from J, the gap between germline ends came to 13 bases. The CDR3 has 15 residues. The CDR3 spells CASSKPGQGTDTQYF. The CDR3 bases are TGTGCCAGCAGTAAACCGGGACAAGGCACAGATACGCAGTATTTT.

The chain employs TRBV6-5 and TRBJ2-3, with 10 positions matching TRBD1. J was trimmed by 5 bases and V by 1 base; bases with no gene match: 6. In germline, CDR1 is MNHEY, CDR2 SVGAGI. This CDR3 has 16 amino acids. CDR3 coding DNA: TGTGCCAGCAGTTACTTTGGGACAGGGGTAATAGATACGCAGTATTTT. Translating gives CASSYFGTGVIDTQYF.

This chain joins TRBV2 and TRBJ1-1; TRBD1 matches at 8 bases. J gave up 10 bases and V 6 bases, and 7 bases lay outside the gene matches. Germline V lookup: CDR1 SNHLY, CDR2 FYNNEI. The CDR3 is 12 amino acids. The CDR3 reads CASSQRQGRAFF. DNA for the CDR3: TGTGCCAGCAGCCAAAGACAGGGGAGAGCTTTCTTT.

In DNA form, the CDR3 reads TGTGCCAGCAGTGAAGTAATACAGGGGGCGCGCGTCACTGAAGCTTTCTTT. Its protein is CASSEVIQGARVTEAFF. The chain couples TRBV2 to TRBJ1-1, with 9 nucleotides matching TRBD1. CDR1 and CDR2 from the germline V gene are SNHLY and FYNNEI. J lost 4 bases, V lost 1 base, and 10 bases had no gene match. This CDR3 has 17 amino acids.

This sequence joins TRBV7-9 and TRBJ2-7; D might be TRBD1 (5 bases). The germline CDR1 and CDR2 sequences are SEHNR and FQNEAQ (reference sequence). CDR3 length: 14 residues. V was cut by 2 bases and J by 0 bases, with 8 bases left in between. The CDR3: CASSLRQGSYEQYF. CDR3 sequence (DNA): TGTGCCAGCAGCTTAAGGCAGGGCTCCTACGAGCAGTACTTC.

The gene calls are TRBV28 and TRBJ2-5, with D unclear. V lost 6 bases to trimming and J lost 4 bases, with 18 bases between them. The V gene's germline CDR1 is MDHEN and CDR2 SYDVKM. The CDR3 is 15 amino acids. The DNA of the CDR3 is TGTGCCAGCAGCCCTAGACGTAGAATGACAGAGACCCAGTACTTC. Translation: CASSPRRRMTETQYF.

This chain uses TRBV3-1 (or the pseudogene TRBV3-2) with TRBJ1-6; no definite D call. CDR3 length: 14 amino acids. Germline V gene data show CDR1 as LGHDT and CDR2 as YNNKEL (reference sequence). Deletions cut 2 bases from V and 7 bases from J, with 9 bases between. This chain's CDR3 is CASSQQRGNSPLHF. The CDR3 DNA sequence: TGTGCCAGCAGCCAACAAAGAGGGAATTCACCCCTCCACTTT.

The gene calls are TRBV9 and TRBJ2-2; D remains unclear. Trimming cost V 0 bases and J 0 bases, with 18 bases left between them. Germline loops: CDR1 SGDLS, CDR2 YYNGEE. CDR3 length: 19 amino acids. The CDR3 reads CASSVAARPGYSNTGELFF. CDR3 in DNA: TGTGCCAGCAGCGTAGCAGCACGCCCCGGGTACTCGAACACCGGGGAGCTGTTTTTT.

This clone appeared once. This sequence joins TRBV27 and TRBJ1-5, with unresolved D. V was trimmed by 5 bases and J by 3 bases, leaving 14 bases between them. The CDR3 spans 15 residues. Germline V gene lookup returns CDR1 MNHEY and CDR2 SMNVEV (reference sequence). CDR3 region: CASSRYREINQPQHF. CDR3 coding DNA: TGTGCCAGCAGTCGGTACCGGGAGATCAATCAGCCCCAGCATTTT.

The genes are TRBV19 and TRBJ1-5; 8 bases fit TRBD1. CDR1 is LNHDA and CDR2 is SQIVND in the germline V gene (reference sequence). V dropped 7 bases and J dropped 4; count of bases not matched to a gene: 12. The CDR3 consists of 16 residues. The CDR3 is CASKRTGQGVNQPQHF. Here the CDR3 DNA reads TGTGCCAGTAAAAGGACAGGACAGGGAGTAAATCAGCCCCAGCATTTT.

The chain has TRBV13 and TRBJ2-1, with 7 bases matching TRBD1. CDR3 length: 15 amino acids. Germline CDR1 and CDR2: PRHDT and FYEKMQ (reference sequence). The trim removed 6 bases at V and 10 bases at J, leaving 15 bases unmatched. This CDR3 reads CASSFGQVGWGEQFF. In nucleotides, the CDR3 is TGTGCCAGCAGTTTCGGACAGGTAGGGTGGGGGGAGCAGTTCTTC.

This chain connects TRBV28 to TRBJ1-1; D may be TRBD1 (6 bases). This CDR3 has 15 amino acids. The V end lost 5 bases, the J end lost 4 bases, and 17 bases lay between the germline ends. Germline CDR1 MDHEN, CDR2 SYDVKM. CDR3: CASSPWGRSATEAFF. As DNA, the CDR3 is TGTGCCAGCAGTCCATGGGGGCGGTCAGCCACTGAAGCTTTCTTT.

The V gene is TRBV18, the J gene TRBJ2-6; 10 bases are shared with TRBD1. Germline trimming cut 9 bases from V and 0 bases from J; bases unmatched to any gene: 8. This CDR3 spans 17 amino acids. Germline values: CDR1 KGHSH, CDR2 LQKENI. As DNA, the CDR3 is TGTGCCAGTAGAGGACAGGGGGGTTACTCTGGGGCCAACGTCCTGACTTTC. This gives the protein CASRGQGGYSGANVLTF.

CDR3 sequence reads: CASPGGSSSVSYNEQFF. The CDR3 nucleotides read TGTGCCAGCCCGGGGGGGAGTTCTAGCGTCTCCTACAATGAGCAGTTCTTC. The chain uses TRBV2 and TRBJ2-1, with 8 bases fitting TRBD2. Per the germline V gene, CDR1 is SNHLY and CDR2 is FYNNEI. The CDR3 is made up of 17 amino acids. Unmatched junction bases numbered 12, after V lost 8 bases and J lost 0 bases.

The V gene is TRBV6-2 or TRBV6-3, the J gene TRBJ2-5; D is ambiguous. The CDR3 extends over 15 amino acids. Germline V lookup: CDR1 MNHEY, CDR2 SVGEGT. The germline V and J ends were trimmed by 2 bases and 2 bases, with 12 bases remaining between them. CDR3 loop: CASSYGQELQETQYF. DNA for the CDR3: TGTGCCAGCAGTTACGGGCAGGAACTTCAAGAGACCCAGTACTTC.

The genes are TRBV6-5 and TRBJ1-6, with 8 bases fitting TRBD1. The CDR3 has 14 residues. The V gene end was trimmed by 6 bases and the J gene end by 7 bases; junction bases not matched to a gene: 5. Germline CDR1 and CDR2: MNHEY and SVGAGI. The CDR3 is CASRQGGRNSPLHF. In nucleotides, the CDR3 is TGTGCCAGCAGACAGGGGGGGAGAAATTCACCCCTCCACTTT.

The chain uses TRBV6-5 and TRBJ1-2; 7 bases match TRBD1. The CDR3 extends over 13 amino acids. Germline V gene data show CDR1 as MNHEY and CDR2 as SVGAGI. V was clipped by 6 bases and J by 4 bases; unmatched bases: 5. CDR3 in amino acids: CASRPGGGYGYTF. In DNA form, the CDR3 reads TGTGCCAGCAGACCAGGGGGAGGCTATGGCTACACCTTC.

The chain combines TRBV6-2 or TRBV6-3 with TRBJ1-2, with 7 bases that match TRBD1. Trimming took 4 bases from V and 1 from J; bases not matched to a gene: 12. The CDR3 covers 17 residues. Per the germline V gene, CDR1 is MNHEY and CDR2 is SVGEGT. CDR3 residues: CASSSLMGQTFNYGYTF. CDR3 DNA sequence: TGTGCCAGCAGTTCACTTATGGGACAGACCTTTAACTATGGCTACACCTTC.

This clone was seen a single time. The chain carries TRBV4-3 and TRBJ2-3; 16 nucleotides line up with TRBD2. The CDR3 covers 17 residues. Germline CDR1 and CDR2: LGHNA and YSLEER. V lost 4 bases to trimming and J lost 4 bases; unmatched junction nucleotides: 5. The CDR3 region has the DNA TGCGCCAGCAGCCCGGGACTAGCGGGGGGGCCTTCAGATACGCAGTATTTT. The encoded protein is CASSPGLAGGPSDTQYF.

The chain combines TRBV6-6 with TRBJ1-1, with 9 positions matching TRBD1. The CDR3 has 16 residues. Trimming took 4 bases from V and 4 from J; bases not matched to a gene: 10. Germline lookup yields CDR1 MNHNY and CDR2 SVGAGI (reference sequence). The CDR3 reads CASSSARDRASTEAFF. CDR3 sequence (DNA): TGTGCCAGCAGTTCTGCCAGGGACAGGGCTAGCACTGAAGCTTTCTTT.

The chain recombines TRBV27 with TRBJ1-2, with TRBD1 as a possible D gene (6 bases). The CDR3 is 14 residues long. Germline V CDR1 and CDR2: MNHEY, SMNVEV (reference sequence). V was clipped by 5 bases and J by 3 bases, with 13 bases between them. The CDR3: CASSPLGADYGYTF. DNA of the CDR3: TGTGCCAGCAGTCCATTGGGGGCGGACTATGGCTACACCTTC.

The V call is TRBV6-5, the J call TRBJ1-2, with a tentative D call TRBD1 (6 bases). This CDR3 has 11 amino acids. The germline CDR1 and CDR2 sequences are MNHEY and SVGAGI. V was clipped by 5 bases and J by 7 bases, with 8 bases between them. The CDR3 reads CASSRDTGYTF. CDR3 sequence (DNA): TGTGCCAGCAGTAGGGACACTGGCTACACCTTC.